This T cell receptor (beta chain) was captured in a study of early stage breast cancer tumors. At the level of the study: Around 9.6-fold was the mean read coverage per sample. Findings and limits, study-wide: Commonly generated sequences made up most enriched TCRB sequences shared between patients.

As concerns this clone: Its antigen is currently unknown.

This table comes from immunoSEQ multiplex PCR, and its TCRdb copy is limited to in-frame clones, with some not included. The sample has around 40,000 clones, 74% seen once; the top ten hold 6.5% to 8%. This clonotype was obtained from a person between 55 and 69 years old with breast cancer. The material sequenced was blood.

The CDR3 sequence: CAWSVGSGGGYGYTF. CDR3 coding DNA: TGTGCCTGGAGTGTAGGGTCAGGGGGAGGCTATGGCTACACCTTC. The chain joins TRBV30 to TRBJ1-2; 7 bases are a match to TRBD1. The V and J ends lost 0 bases and 4 bases, in that order; junction bases with no gene match: 8. From germline, CDR1 is GTSNPN and CDR2 SVGIG (reference sequence). The CDR3 has 15 residues.